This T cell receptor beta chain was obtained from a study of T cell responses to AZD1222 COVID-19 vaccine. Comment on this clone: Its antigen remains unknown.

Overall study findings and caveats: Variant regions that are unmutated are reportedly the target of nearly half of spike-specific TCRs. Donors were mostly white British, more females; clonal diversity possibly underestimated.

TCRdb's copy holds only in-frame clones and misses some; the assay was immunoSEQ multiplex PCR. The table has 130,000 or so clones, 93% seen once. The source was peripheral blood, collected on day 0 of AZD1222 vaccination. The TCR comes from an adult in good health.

DNA of the CDR3: TGTGCCAGCATTAGCTGGGATACGCAGTATTTT. Protein product: CASISWDTQYF. The chain is built from TRBV2 and TRBJ2-3; D unclear. The CDR3 has 11 amino acids. V lost 7 bases to trimming and J lost 6 bases, with 8 bases between them. Germline CDR1 reads SNHLY; CDR2 reads FYNNEI.